This T cell receptor (beta chain) stems from a study of T-cell reconstitution after alpha-beta-depleted transplantation in children. CDR3 length: 14 amino acids. The V and J ends lost 1 base and 4 bases respectively, with 8 bases between them. This clonotype was seen at least ten times. Preparation of the TCRbeta library involved a method that used unique molecular identifiers. TCRdb redid the calling of the PCR reads with MiXCR, one entry per CDR3 protein. Of some 550,000 distinct CDR3 sequences in the sample, approximately 20% are singletons; the top ten hold less than 4%. The genes are TRBV12-3 or TRBV12-4 and TRBJ1-3; D gene uncertain. This receptor was taken from a human donor who donated a stem cell graft to a child with acute lymphoblastic leukemia. Material: PBMCs from the stem cell graft donor, obtained from the stem cell graft. Here the CDR3 DNA reads TGTGCCAGCAGTTTAGTGGGCTCCGGAAACACCATATATTTT. Translating it yields CASSLVGSGNTIYF.